Described below is a single T cell receptor beta chain sequence and its context. The target antigen is unknown. This CDR3 has 15 amino acids. The germline V and J ends were trimmed by 0 bases and 4 bases, with 12 bases remaining between them. Germline CDR1 is SGHRS and CDR2 is YFSETQ. The study ran its PCR with 60 Vbeta and 13 Jbeta primers. Sequencing was performed with immunoSEQ multiplex PCR; in TCRdb, only in-frame clones are kept and a portion is missing. The top ten hold 8.8% of the sample, which has around 120,000 clones, under 90% seen once. The source of the sample is a study of cytomegalovirus exposure and HLA in healthy donors. Turning to the study itself: Most genotyped donors, approximately 81% of 350 to 500, had Caucasian-associated genetic ancestry.

Study-wide results and limits: There were 150 to 200 TCR beta chains listed as cytomegalovirus-associated. Presence/absence comparisons presumed near-even sequencing depth among donors. Whilst most TCR sequences proved rare, a subset of public TCRs occurred across many donors.

The sequence came from a female donor in good health and CMV-seropositive. This chain connects TRBV5-1 to TRBJ2-3, with D possibly TRBD2 on 6 matching bases. Specimen: PBMCs. The CDR3: CASSLAIAESDTQYF. Here the CDR3 DNA reads TGCGCCAGCAGCTTGGCGATAGCGGAATCAGATACGCAGTATTTT.